This TCR beta chain came from a study of T cell responses to AZD1222 COVID-19 vaccine listed by TCRdb under 2021. In the study overall: AZD1222 recipients with second doses at about 4 weeks or about 12 weeks were pooled, because spike-specific TCR depth and breadth did not differ between schedules. Enrollment into the trials was organized by age into subgroups of 18-55, 56-69 and 70-plus years, and those subgroups contained roughly 140, 27 and 60 TCR-sequenced participants, respectively. A total of 230 to 250 trial participants underwent TCR sequencing, of whom nearly 210 had received two doses of AZD1222 and about 25 had received two doses of the MenACWY control vaccine. Results and caveats for the whole study, not just this receptor: Most participants were white British and females outnumbered males, and the authors suggested that clonal diversity may have been underestimated. Because no day 14 peak-response samples were available, repertoires were characterized only after the peak T cell response. Spike-specific TCR breadth and depth rose significantly after two AZD1222 doses compared with day 0 and with MenACWY recipients. Reportedly, almost half of the unique spike-specific TCRs recognized epitopes lying outside the regions that are mutated in the B.1.351 and B.1.1.7 variants. Conclusions about previously exposed vaccinees are limited because only a handful of AZD1222 recipients were SARS-CoV-2 seropositive at baseline. Vaccine-associated CD4 TCRs spanned the whole spike protein, with dominant responses in regions 160-218 and 743-854. In the small 56-69-year group, the increase in depth fell short of significance, most likely because of low power.

Points on this clone: Its antigen is still unknown. The sample holds no much larger clone one base away, and base qualities are not on file.

A distance of 11 bases separates the germline ends of V and J, which lose 8 bases and 0 bases respectively. The germline V gene (reference sequence) provides CDR1 MNHEY and CDR2 SMNVEV. The CDR3 starts with the cysteine, ends with the phenylalanine, and has 14 residues. The DNA shown is the 42-base CDR3, in frame from base 1. The CDR3 regions of human TCRbeta chains were analyzed by immunosequencing. The authors processed their data as follows. Repertoire TCRs were checked for matches against a reference library of SARS-CoV-2-specific TCRs that had been generated using the MIRA antigen-specificity platform. Breadth meant the fraction of unique TCRs that were SARS-CoV-2-associated, whereas depth meant the fraction of total T cells that were SARS-CoV-2-associated. Each spike-specific TCR was assigned to its reactive spike region and to a CD4 or CD8 class using the MIRA data. Log10-transformed breadth and depth values were compared by one-way ANOVA with Sidak's multiple comparisons tests. TCRdb obtained this table from immuneACCESS and retained in-frame rearrangements with V and J assigned. These tables miss some clones; where compared with another copy, unresolved V genes account for less than half of the shortfall, and the remainder is unexplained. V, J and clone size are taken as reported in that table, and D and trimming were inferred from the DNA itself. The sample table contains around 180,000 clones; only one count was recorded for about 91% of them. In total, the top ten clones hold around 8% of the sample.

The intended sense of this specimen's time point label: baseline before first vaccination. Vaccinee samples were obtained from the UK trials COV001 and COV002, which included a single-blind randomized controlled phase 2/3 trial of AZD1222 (ChAdOx1 nCoV-19) in healthy adults. For TCRbeta chain sequencing, PBMC samples from trial participants were taken at day 0 and at day 28 after the second dose. The clonotype comes from an adult in good health. Sequences were derived from peripheral blood, sampled on day 0 of AZD1222 vaccination. Recombination connected TRBV27 to TRBJ1-5; D gene: possibly TRBD1, on 6 matching bases. The CDR3 reads CASATTGSNQPQHF. The DNA reads TGTGCCAGCGCTACGACAGGTAGCAATCAGCCCCAGCATTTT.